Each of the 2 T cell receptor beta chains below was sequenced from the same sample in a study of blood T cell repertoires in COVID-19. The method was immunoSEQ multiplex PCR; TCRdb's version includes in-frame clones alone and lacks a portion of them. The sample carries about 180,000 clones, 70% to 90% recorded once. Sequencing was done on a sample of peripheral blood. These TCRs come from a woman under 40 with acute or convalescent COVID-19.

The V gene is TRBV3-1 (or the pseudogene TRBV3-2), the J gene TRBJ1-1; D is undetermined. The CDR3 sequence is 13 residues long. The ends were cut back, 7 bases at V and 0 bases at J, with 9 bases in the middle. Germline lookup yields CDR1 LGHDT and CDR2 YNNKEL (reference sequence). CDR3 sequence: CASKEDMNTEAFF. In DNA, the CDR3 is TGTGCCAGCAAGGAAGACATGAACACTGAAGCTTTCTTT.

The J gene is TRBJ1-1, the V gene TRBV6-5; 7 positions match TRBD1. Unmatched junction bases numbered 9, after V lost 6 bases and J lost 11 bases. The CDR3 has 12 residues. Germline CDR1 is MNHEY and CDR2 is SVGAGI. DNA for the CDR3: TGTGCCAGCAGAATACAGGGGATGGAGGCTTTCTTT. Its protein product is CASRIQGMEAFF.